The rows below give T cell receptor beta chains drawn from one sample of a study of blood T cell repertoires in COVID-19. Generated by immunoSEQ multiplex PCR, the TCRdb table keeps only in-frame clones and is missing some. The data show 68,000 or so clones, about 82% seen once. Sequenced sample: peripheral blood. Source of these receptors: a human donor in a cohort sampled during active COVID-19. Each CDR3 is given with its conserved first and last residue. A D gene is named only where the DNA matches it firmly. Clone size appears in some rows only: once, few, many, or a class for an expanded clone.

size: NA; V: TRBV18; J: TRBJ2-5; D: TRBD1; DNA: TGTGCCAGCTCCTCGACAGGGGTAGTGAAGACCCAGTACTTC; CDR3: CASSSTGVVKTQYF
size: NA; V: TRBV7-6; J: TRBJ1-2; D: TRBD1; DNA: TGTGCCAGCAGCTTAGACCCAGGGGGCGTCGATGGCTACACCTTC; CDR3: CASSLDPGGVDGYTF
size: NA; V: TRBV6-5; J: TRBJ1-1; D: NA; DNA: TGTGCCAGCAGCTCGCGGGGGAACACTGAAGCTTTCTTT; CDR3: CASSSRGNTEAFF
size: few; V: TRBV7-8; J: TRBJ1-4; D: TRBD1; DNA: TGTGCCAGCAGCTTCAACAGGGGGCGCAATGAAAAACTGTTTTTT; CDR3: CASSFNRGRNEKLFF
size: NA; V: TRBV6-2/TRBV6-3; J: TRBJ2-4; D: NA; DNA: TGTGCCAGCAGTCAGGGCCCAGCCAAAAACATTCAGTACTTC; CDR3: CASSQGPAKNIQYF
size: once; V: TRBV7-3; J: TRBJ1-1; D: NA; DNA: TGTGCCAGCAGCTTGGGGCAGTTCACTGAAGCTTTCTTT; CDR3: CASSLGQFTEAFF
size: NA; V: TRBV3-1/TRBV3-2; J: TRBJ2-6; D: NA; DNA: TGTGCCAGCAGCCAAGAAACCAGGAACCAGTGGGCCAACGTCCTGACTTTC; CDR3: CASSQETRNQWANVLTF
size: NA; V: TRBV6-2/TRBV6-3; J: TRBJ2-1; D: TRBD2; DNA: TGTGCCAGCAGTGACCAGGGCTGGGGGGGGATTTACAATGAGCAGTTCTTC; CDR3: CASSDQGWGGIYNEQFF
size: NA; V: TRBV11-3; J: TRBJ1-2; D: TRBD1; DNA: TGTGCCAGCAGCTTAAAAACAGGGGGGCATGGCTACACCTTC; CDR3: CASSLKTGGHGYTF
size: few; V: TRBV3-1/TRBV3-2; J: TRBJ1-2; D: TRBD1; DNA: TGTGCCAGCAGCCAAGATCCAGGGGGTTTCCGTGGCTACACCTTC; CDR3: CASSQDPGGFRGYTF
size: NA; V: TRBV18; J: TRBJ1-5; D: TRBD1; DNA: TGTGCCAGCTCACCAAACCCGCCCGGGACAGGGAACAATCAGCCCCAGCATTTT; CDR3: CASSPNPPGTGNNQPQHF
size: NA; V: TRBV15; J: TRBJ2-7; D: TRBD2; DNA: TGTGCCACCAGCAGAGGTGGTAGCGGGGGTTCCTACGAGCAGTACTTC; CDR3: CATSRGGSGGSYEQYF
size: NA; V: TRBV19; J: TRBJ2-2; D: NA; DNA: TGTGCCAGTAGTATTGCGCTGAACACCGGGGAGCTGTTTTTT; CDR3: CASSIALNTGELFF
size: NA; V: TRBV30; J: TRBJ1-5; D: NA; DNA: TGTGCCTGGAGTTCCTTTAATCCTAATCAGCCCCAGCATTTT; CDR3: CAWSSFNPNQPQHF
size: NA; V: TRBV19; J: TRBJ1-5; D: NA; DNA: TGTGCCAGTACAGAGGCCCTCAATCAGCCCCAGCATTTT; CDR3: CASTEALNQPQHF
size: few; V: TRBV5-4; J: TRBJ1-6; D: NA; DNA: TGTGCCAGCAGCTTGATAGACAGGCTTTCACCCCTCCACTTT; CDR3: CASSLIDRLSPLHF
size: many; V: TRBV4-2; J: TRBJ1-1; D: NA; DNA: TGTGCCAGCAGCCAAGCCGCGGAAGCTTTCTTT; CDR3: CASSQAAEAFF